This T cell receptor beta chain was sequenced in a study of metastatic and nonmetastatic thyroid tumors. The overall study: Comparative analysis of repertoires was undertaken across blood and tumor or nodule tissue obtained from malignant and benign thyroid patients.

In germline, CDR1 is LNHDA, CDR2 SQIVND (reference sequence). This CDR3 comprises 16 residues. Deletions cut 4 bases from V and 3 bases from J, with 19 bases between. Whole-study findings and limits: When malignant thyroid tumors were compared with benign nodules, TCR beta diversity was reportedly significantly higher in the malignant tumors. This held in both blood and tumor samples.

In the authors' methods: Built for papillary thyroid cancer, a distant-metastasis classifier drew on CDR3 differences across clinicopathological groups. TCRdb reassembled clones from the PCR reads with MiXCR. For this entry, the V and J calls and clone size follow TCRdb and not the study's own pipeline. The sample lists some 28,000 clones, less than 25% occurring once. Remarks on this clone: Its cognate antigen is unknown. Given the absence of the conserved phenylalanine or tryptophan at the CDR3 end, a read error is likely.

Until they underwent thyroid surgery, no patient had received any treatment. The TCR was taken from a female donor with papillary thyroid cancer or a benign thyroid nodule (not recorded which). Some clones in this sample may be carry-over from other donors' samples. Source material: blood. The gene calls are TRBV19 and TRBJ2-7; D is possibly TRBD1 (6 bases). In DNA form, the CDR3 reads TGTGCCAGTAGTAATCTATCCCCTGGACAGTTCTACGAGCAGTACCTC. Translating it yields CASSNLSPGQFYEQYL.